A selection of T cell receptor beta chains follows, all from one sample in a study of blood T cell repertoires in COVID-19. Method: immunoSEQ multiplex PCR; TCRdb's copy keeps in-frame clones and lacks some. Of 150,000 to 200,000 clones listed, approximately 87% were seen once; the top ten hold approximately 9.9%. The source material was peripheral blood. Receptor source: an older woman with COVID-19, enrolled during active disease. The CDR3 runs from the conserved cysteine through the conserved F or W. D genes are given only for firm matches. Some rows have no size entry. The others give once, few or many, or a class for an expanded clone.

D | J | size | V | CDR3 | DNA
TRBD2 | TRBJ2-2 | - | TRBV6-4 | CASTKREGTGELFF | TGTGCCAGCACTAAGCGGGAGGGTACCGGGGAGCTGTTTTTT
- | TRBJ2-2 | - | TRBV28 | CASSSLPGLRAGELFF | TGTGCCAGCAGTTCCCTCCCGGGACTTAGGGCCGGGGAGCTGTTTTTT
- | TRBJ2-7 | - | TRBV5-1 | CASSPRGPNEQYF | TGCGCCAGCAGCCCCCGAGGGCCCAACGAGCAGTACTTC
TRBD1 | TRBJ1-4 | - | TRBV29-1 | CSVAHPGTGGEKLFF | TGCAGCGTTGCCCATCCCGGGACAGGGGGAGAAAAACTGTTTTTT
- | TRBJ1-1 | - | TRBV4-2 | CASSQDPVNTEAFF | TGTGCCAGCAGCCAAGATCCAGTGAACACTGAAGCTTTCTTT
- | TRBJ1-2 | - | TRBV4-3 | CASSPDTFNYGYTF | TGCGCCAGCAGCCCGGACACGTTTAACTATGGCTACACCTTC
TRBD1 | TRBJ1-5 | - | TRBV28 | CASSSHQGQGSNQPQHF | TGTGCCAGCAGTTCACACCAAGGACAGGGTAGCAATCAGCCCCAGCATTTT
- | TRBJ2-7 | - | TRBV28 | CASSLPGLRQQYF | TGTGCCAGCAGTTTACCGGGACTGAGGCAGCAGTACTTC
- | TRBJ2-2 | - | TRBV11-3 | CASSLGTGAGELFF | TGTGCCAGCAGCTTAGGAACGGGAGCCGGGGAGCTGTTTTTT
TRBD2 | TRBJ2-7 | once | TRBV29-1 | CSAREGGGGEQYF | TGCAGCGCCCGGGAGGGGGGAGGTGGCGAGCAGTACTTC
TRBD1 | TRBJ1-2 | few | TRBV9 | CASSVGGTGLNYGYTF | TGTGCCAGCAGCGTAGGCGGGACAGGCCTTAACTATGGCTACACCTTC
- | TRBJ1-1 | - | TRBV7-2 | CASSAGGFGSEAFF | TGTGCCAGCAGCGCGGGCGGGTTTGGGTCTGAAGCTTTCTTT
- | TRBJ2-7 | - | TRBV24-1 | CATRADGTSYEQYF | TGTGCCACCAGGGCTGACGGGACTTCCTACGAGCAGTACTTC
TRBD1 | TRBJ1-1 | - | TRBV7-2 | CASSLGYGRDSYTEAFF | TGTGCCAGCAGCTTAGGGTATGGACGGGACAGTTACACTGAAGCTTTCTTT
TRBD2 | TRBJ2-7 | - | TRBV19 | CASSILPGLAGSYEQYF | TGTGCCAGTAGTATATTGCCGGGACTAGCGGGCTCCTACGAGCAGTACTTC
- | TRBJ2-7 | - | TRBV11-3 | CASSLRLRGNYEQYF | TGTGCCAGCAGCCTTCGCCTCCGGGGAAACTACGAGCAGTACTTC
TRBD2 | TRBJ2-5 | once | TRBV5-1 | CASRPTSGQETQYF | TGCGCCAGCAGGCCGACTAGCGGACAAGAGACCCAGTACTTC
- | TRBJ2-3 | - | TRBV6-1 | CASSDIADTQYF | TGTGCCAGCAGTGATATAGCGGATACGCAGTATTTT
- | TRBJ2-7 | - | TRBV6-5 | CASSPKTGAFYEQYF | TGTGCCAGCAGTCCAAAGACAGGTGCGTTTTACGAGCAGTACTTC
- | TRBJ2-2 | - | TRBV19 | CASRAGELFF | TGTGCCAGTCGCGCCGGGGAGCTGTTTTTT
TRBD1 | TRBJ2-6 | - | TRBV5-1 | CASSFLQDRGRVGANVLTF | TGCGCCAGCAGCTTCCTCCAGGACAGGGGGCGTGTGGGGGCCAACGTCCTGACTTTC
TRBD1 | TRBJ1-6 | - | TRBV4-3 | CASSQEGQGGGSPLHF | TGCGCCAGCAGCCAAGAAGGACAGGGGGGCGGTTCACCCCTCCACTTT
- | TRBJ1-4 | - | TRBV6-5 | CASSSKKTTNEKLFF | TGTGCCAGCAGTTCCAAAAAAACAACTAATGAAAAACTGTTTTTT
- | TRBJ2-3 | - | TRBV4-2 | CASSPGETQYF | TGTGCCAGCAGCCCAGGGGAGACGCAGTATTTT
TRBD2 | TRBJ2-7 | - | TRBV9 | CASSVGLGSGSTYEQYF | TGTGCCAGCAGCGTAGGGTTGGGGAGCGGGAGTACCTACGAGCAGTACTTC
- | TRBJ2-1 | few | TRBV19 | CASSTQGNSYNEQFF | TGTGCCAGTAGTACCCAGGGGAACTCCTACAATGAGCAGTTCTTC
- | TRBJ1-1 | - | TRBV6-5 | CASSRGDRNTEAFF | TGTGCCAGCAGTCGCGGGGACCGGAACACTGAAGCTTTCTTT
- | TRBJ2-7 | few | TRBV30 | CAWSTRDRGYEQYF | TGTGCCTGGAGTACGAGGGATCGGGGCTACGAGCAGTACTTC
TRBD1 | TRBJ2-1 | - | TRBV27 | CASIPTRVGGVGGQFF | TGTGCCAGCATTCCTACGAGGGTAGGGGGCGTAGGGGGGCAGTTCTTC
- | TRBJ1-1 | - | TRBV11-2 | CASSYTVNTEAFF | TGTGCCAGCAGCTATACAGTGAACACTGAAGCTTTCTTT
- | TRBJ1-4 | - | TRBV4-3 | CASSQDSGGVNEKLFF | TGCGCCAGCAGCCAAGATTCGGGGGGGGTTAATGAAAAACTGTTTTTT
- | TRBJ1-5 | - | TRBV6-2/TRBV6-3 | CASSYSDRAQRGGQPQHF | TGTGCCAGCAGTTACTCTGACAGAGCCCAACGGGGGGGTCAGCCCCAGCATTTT
- | TRBJ2-7 | - | TRBV20-1 | CSAWGGAEQYF | TGCAGTGCTTGGGGGGGGGCCGAGCAGTACTTC
TRBD2 | TRBJ2-5 | - | TRBV3-1/TRBV3-2 | CASSQAAGGETQYF | TGTGCCAGCAGCCAAGCGGCGGGGGGAGAGACCCAGTACTTC
TRBD1 | TRBJ1-1 | - | TRBV6-5 | CASSYLDSTGGTEAFF | TGTGCCAGCAGTTACCTGGATTCGACAGGGGGCACTGAAGCTTTCTTT
- | TRBJ1-6 | - | TRBV15 | CATSSPGSYNSPLHF | TGTGCCACCAGCAGCCCCGGGTCTTATAATTCACCCCTCCACTTT
TRBD2 | TRBJ2-7 | - | TRBV19 | CASSRLGTSGSYEQYF | TGTGCCAGTAGTAGGCTAGGGACTAGCGGGTCTTACGAGCAGTACTTC
TRBD1 | TRBJ1-1 | few | TRBV6-2/TRBV6-3 | CASSNEPGQVPTEAFF | TGTGCCAGCAGCAATGAACCGGGACAGGTCCCCACTGAAGCTTTCTTT
TRBD2 | TRBJ2-7 | - | TRBV6-5 | CASSYSSGRYYEQYF | TGTGCCAGCAGTTACTCGTCCGGGAGGTACTACGAGCAGTACTTC
TRBD1 | TRBJ1-5 | - | TRBV24-1 | CATSDSRGQSNQPQHF | TGTGCCACCAGTGATTCCAGGGGGCAGAGCAATCAGCCCCAGCATTTT